Below are 25 T cell receptor beta chains sequenced from a single sample in a study of T cells of healthy individuals. MiXCR, applied by TCRdb to the 5' RACE reads, yields one record per CDR3 protein. The sample has about 41,000 distinct CDR3 sequences; more than 4.5% are singletons. Receptors were obtained from a human donor in good health.

This clonotype was found many times. V and J are TRBV6-5 and TRBJ1-6; 10 bases fit TRBD1. The CDR3 runs to 17 residues. J gave up 10 bases and V 0 bases, and 9 bases lay outside the gene matches. The germline V gene encodes CDR1 MNHEY and CDR2 SVGAGI. CDR3 in amino acids: CASSYSRDRGSPSPLHF. CDR3 DNA sequence: TGTGCCAGCAGTTACTCAAGGGACAGGGGATCTCCCTCACCCCTCCACTTT.

This chain joins TRBV6-2 or TRBV6-3 and TRBJ1-5; TRBD1 might be the D (5 bases). Germline-derived CDR1 and CDR2 are MNHEY and SVGEGT. Trimming left V 6 bases short and J 2 bases short, with 14 bases between. This CDR3 has 15 residues. In DNA form, the CDR3 reads TGTGCCAGCAGCAACCAGGGATCGGGCAATCAGCCCCAGCATTTT. Its translation: CASSNQGSGNQPQHF.

This clonotype was detected a few times. This chain links TRBV4-1 with TRBJ1-6; the match to TRBD1 covers 7 bases. Trimming at V came to 0 bases and at J to 3 bases, leaving 5 bases not matched to a gene. In germline, CDR1 is MGHRA, CDR2 YSYEKL. The length of the CDR3 is 17 residues. The CDR3 sequence is CASSQDPTGVYNSPLHF. The CDR3 DNA is TGCGCCAGCAGCCAAGATCCTACAGGGGTCTATAATTCACCCCTCCACTTT.

Concerning this clonotype: The DNA is omitted, as the CDR3 cannot be located on it reliably, and the CDR3 follows TCRdb's listing. V is TRBV12-3 or TRBV12-4 and J is TRBJ1-2; whether TRBD1, the table's D call, matches the DNA was not checked. Including both end residues, the CDR3 is 14 amino acids long. CDR3 sequence reads: CASSSGQGARGYTF.

This clonotype was seen at least ten times. The rearrangement joins TRBV20-1 to TRBJ1-1; the D gene is possibly TRBD1 (5 bases). Germline CDR1 is DFQATT and CDR2 is SNEGSKA (reference sequence). V shed 6 bases and J shed 3 bases, with 14 bases lying between them. The CDR3 runs to 13 residues. The CDR3 nucleotides are TGCAGTGCGCGGGGGATGAAGGACACTGAAGCTTTCTTT. Protein sequence: CSARGMKDTEAFF.

This clonotype was found many times. The chain uses TRBV6-5 and TRBJ1-6, with D uncertain. This CDR3 region has 14 residues. Trimming shortened V by 6 bases and J by 9 bases, and 15 bases separated the two germline ends. Germline values: CDR1 MNHEY, CDR2 SVGAGI. The chain's CDR3 is CASRPGSWISPLHF. The CDR3 DNA reads as TGTGCCAGCAGGCCCGGGTCGTGGATTTCACCCCTCCACTTT.

This clonotype was observed at least ten times. The gene calls are TRBV18 and TRBJ1-1; no reliable D call. Trimming removed 1 base at V and 0 bases at J, with 15 bases between. CDR3 length: 17 amino acids. Germline values: CDR1 KGHSH, CDR2 LQKENI. The CDR3 DNA sequence: TGTGCCAGCTCACCACTGCGCGGTGTTGGTATGAACACTGAAGCTTTCTTT. It translates to CASSPLRGVGMNTEAFF.

This clonotype occurred many times. The rearrangement links TRBV5-1 to TRBJ2-1, with 8 bases lining up with TRBD1. This CDR3 contains 18 residues. V dropped 6 bases and J dropped 3; count of bases not matched to a gene: 17. Germline V lookup: CDR1 SGHRS, CDR2 YFSETQ. The CDR3 DNA follows: TGCGCCAGCACTTACCGTCGTCCGGGACAGGACTACTACAATGAGCAGTTCTTC. Translating gives CASTYRRPGQDYYNEQFF.

Turning to this clonotype: This may arise from a read error, as a much more abundant clone is one base away. This chain links TRBV24-1 with TRBJ2-5, with 7 nucleotides matching TRBD2. V was pared by 6 bases and J by 6 bases, with 15 bases of the junction left unmatched. Germline-derived CDR1 and CDR2 are KGHDR and SFDVKD. The CDR3 spans 16 residues. The CDR3 loop is CATSKGESGNRQTQYF. In nucleotides, the CDR3 is TGTGCCACCAGTAAGGGAGAAAGCGGGAATCGTCAGACCCAGTACTTC.

This chain connects TRBV12-3 or TRBV12-4 to TRBJ2-7; D is unresolved. This CDR3 is built from 12 residues. V gave up 3 bases and J gave up 6 bases, with 9 bases separating them. The CDR3 reads CASSFLLPEQYF. In DNA form, the CDR3 reads TGTGCCAGCAGTTTTCTACTTCCCGAGCAGTACTTC.

This clonotype was observed a few times. This chain connects TRBV7-2 to TRBJ2-3; D is unclear. Germline V gene sequence: CDR1 SGHTA, CDR2 FQGNSA. Between the trimmed V and J ends, which lost 4 bases and 6 bases, there was a span of 11 bases. The CDR3 runs to 13 residues. The DNA for the CDR3 is TGTGCCAGCAGCTCCCCGGTCAGGGATACGCAGTATTTT. Its protein is CASSSPVRDTQYF.

This clonotype has a count of ten or more. The CDR3 sequence is CASSPGGGGDEQYF. The CDR3 nucleotides read TGTGCCAGCAGCCCGGGTGGGGGGGGCGACGAGCAGTACTTC. The V call is TRBV7-3, the J call TRBJ2-7, with a weak D call TRBD2 (7 bases). The ends were cut back, 5 bases at V and 5 bases at J, with 16 bases in the middle. From germline, CDR1 is SGHTA and CDR2 FQGTGA. The CDR3 extends over 14 amino acids.

There are many counts of this clonotype. This chain links TRBV2 with TRBJ2-5; perhaps TRBD2 as D (5 bases). Germline values: CDR1 SNHLY, CDR2 FYNNEI. V gave up 4 bases and J gave up 1 base, with 16 bases separating them. This CDR3 comprises 16 residues. CDR3 sequence reads: CASSATASSVQETQYF. The CDR3 DNA is TGTGCCAGCAGTGCGACGGCTAGCAGCGTCCAAGAGACCCAGTACTTC.

V is TRBV2 and J is TRBJ2-3; possibly TRBD1 for D (5 bases). Germline V CDR1 and CDR2: SNHLY, FYNNEI. V lost 0 bases and J 7 bases, leaving 5 bases between the germline ends. There are 12 residues in the CDR3. DNA for the CDR3: TGTGCCAGCAGTGAAGCGGACAATACGCAGTATTTT. This sequence encodes CASSEADNTQYF.

This clonotype occurred a few times. The chain recombines TRBV28 with TRBJ2-7; D not resolved. V was clipped by 4 bases and J by 0 bases, with 7 bases between them. Germline assignment: CDR1 MDHEN and CDR2 SYDVKM. There are 13 residues in the CDR3. The CDR3 sequence: CASSWINSYEQYF. As DNA, the CDR3 is TGTGCCAGCAGTTGGATAAACTCCTACGAGCAGTACTTC.

In this sample, this clonotype turned up a few times. The V gene is TRBV11-3, the J gene TRBJ2-1; 12 nucleotides line up with TRBD2. Germline CDR1 and CDR2: SGHNT and YENEEA. J gave up 7 bases and V 1 base, and 8 bases lay outside the gene matches. The CDR3 sequence is 17 residues long. The CDR3 here is CASSLGRLAGALNEQFF. DNA of the CDR3: TGTGCCAGCAGCTTAGGCAGACTAGCGGGAGCGTTAAATGAGCAGTTCTTC.

This clonotype has a handful of counts. V is TRBV7-8 and J is TRBJ1-1; D remains ambiguous. The V end was cut by 8 bases, the J end by 1 base, with 11 bases between. This CDR3 region has 13 residues. Germline V gene sequence: CDR1 SGHVS, CDR2 FQNEAQ. CDR3 region: CASRGNRNTEAFF. The CDR3 nucleotides read TGTGCCAGCCGGGGAAACAGGAACACTGAAGCTTTCTTT.

This clonotype came up many times. This chain uses TRBV6-1 with TRBJ2-7; 7 nucleotides line up with TRBD1. Germline V gives CDR1 MNHNS, CDR2 SASEGT. The CDR3 runs 15 residues. J was trimmed by 0 bases and V by 10 bases; bases with no gene match: 12. This CDR3 is CATAPGQTSSYEQYF. For the CDR3, the DNA is TGTGCCACCGCACCGGGACAGACCAGCTCCTACGAGCAGTACTTC.

Many counts were recorded for this clonotype. V is TRBV27 and J is TRBJ1-1, with 7 bases fitting TRBD1. This CDR3 region has 15 residues. With V trimmed by 6 bases and J by 8 bases, 15 bases remained unmatched. Germline CDR1 MNHEY, CDR2 SMNVEV (reference sequence). Written as DNA, the CDR3 is TGTGCCAGCAGCCGGGACAGCTATTATATGGGAGAAGCTTTCTTT. The encoded protein is CASSRDSYYMGEAFF.

This chain joins TRBV15 and TRBJ2-3, with TRBD2 as a possible D gene (5 bases). This CDR3 has 15 residues. Trimming took 8 bases from V and 6 from J, leaving 21 bases between them. The V gene's germline CDR1 is LNHNV and CDR2 YYDKDF (reference sequence). CDR3 nucleotide sequence: TGTGCCACCTCTCGCCAAGGCGGAGGCCGGGATACGCAGTATTTT. It translates to CATSRQGGGRDTQYF. The complete variable domain, with remaining parts taken from reference TRBV15 and TRBJ2-3, reads DAMVIQNPRYQVTQFGKPVTLSCSQTLNHNVMYWYQQKSSQAPKLLFHYYDKDFNNEADTPDNFQSRRPNTSFCFLDIRSPGLGDTAMYLCATSRQGGGRDTQYFGPGTRLTVL.

This clonotype was detected only a few times. This chain joins TRBV27 and TRBJ1-2, with D unclear. V shed 3 bases and J shed 7 bases, with 21 bases lying between them. The CDR3 is made up of 16 amino acids. CDR1 and CDR2 (germline): MNHEY, SMNVEV (reference sequence). DNA of the CDR3: TGTGCCAGCAGTTTCGGGTCCTCTCCCAACCTCATTGGCTACACCTTC. This sequence encodes CASSFGSSPNLIGYTF.

As concerns this clonotype: A much bigger clone sits one base away, suggesting this may be a read error. The V gene is TRBV27, the J gene TRBJ2-2; D remains unclear. Germline V gene data show CDR1 as MNHEY and CDR2 as SMNVEV (reference sequence). This CDR3 contains 11 residues. CDR3 region: CAGSGRGELFF. In DNA, the CDR3 is TGTGCCGGCAGTGGCCGGGGGGAGCTGTTTTTT.

This clonotype was observed at least ten times. Here the CDR3 reads CASSYLSGRPTGEQYF. Here the CDR3 DNA reads TGTGCCAGCAGTTATTTGAGCGGGAGGCCGACCGGCGAGCAGTACTTC. The chain joins TRBV6-2 or TRBV6-3 to TRBJ2-7; TRBD2 matches 9 bases. The J segment lost 6 bases and the V segment lost 3 bases, leaving 12 bases of the junction unmatched. The CDR3 runs 16 residues. Germline V lookup: CDR1 MNHEY, CDR2 SVGEGT.

The chain carries TRBV7-3 and TRBJ2-3; weak D call: TRBD2 (5 bases). The CDR3 totals 14 residues. CDR1 SGHTA and CDR2 FQGTGA come from the germline V gene. V lost 1 base and J 3 bases, leaving 8 bases between the germline ends. In DNA form, the CDR3 reads TGTGCCAGCAGCTTAAATGCGGGTACAGATACGCAGTATTTT. It is translated as CASSLNAGTDTQYF.

This chain connects TRBV11-2 to TRBJ1-3, with unresolved D. V was pared by 0 bases and J by 4 bases, with 7 bases between. The CDR3 contains 14 residues. The germline gives CDR1 SGHAT, CDR2 FQNNGV. DNA for the CDR3: TGTGCCAGCAGCTTAGATCGGATGGGAAACACCATATATTTT. Its translation is CASSLDRMGNTIYF.